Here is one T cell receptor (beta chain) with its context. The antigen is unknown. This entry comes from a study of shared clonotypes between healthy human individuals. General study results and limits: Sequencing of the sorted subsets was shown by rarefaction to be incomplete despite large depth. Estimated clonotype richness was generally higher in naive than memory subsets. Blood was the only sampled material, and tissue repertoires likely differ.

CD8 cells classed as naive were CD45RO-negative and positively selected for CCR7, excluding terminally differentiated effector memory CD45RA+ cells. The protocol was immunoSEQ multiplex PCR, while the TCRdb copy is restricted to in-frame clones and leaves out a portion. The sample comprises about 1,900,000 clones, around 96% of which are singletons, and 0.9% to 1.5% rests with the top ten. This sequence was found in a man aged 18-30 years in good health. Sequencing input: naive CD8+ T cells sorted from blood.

CDR3 in amino acids: CAWSGPGQVNTGELFF. The CDR3 nucleotides read TGTGCCTGGAGTGGACCGGGTCAGGTGAACACCGGGGAGCTGTTTTTT. The chain carries TRBV30 and TRBJ2-2; D is undetermined. Germline CDR1 reads GTSNPN; CDR2 reads SVGIG (reference sequence). The CDR3 is 16 amino acids. V lost 1 base, J lost 1 base, and 13 bases lay in between. Drawing the rest from reference TRBV30 and TRBJ2-2, the complete variable domain is SQTIHQWPATLVQPVGSPLSLECTVEGTSNPNLYWYRQAAGRGLQLLFYSVGIGQISSEVPQNLSASRPQDRQFILSSKKLLLSDSGFYLCAWSGPGQVNTGELFFGEGSRLTVL.